These T cell receptor beta chains were read from a single sample in a study. Using immunoSEQ multiplex PCR, the repertoire was profiled, and TCRdb retains in-frame clones only, with some absent. The table shows around 50,000 clones, with over 90% occurring only once. The material sequenced was PBMCs. The receptors stem from a man in his forties with rheumatoid arthritis. Each CDR3 is given with its conserved first and last residue. A D gene is named only where the DNA matches it firmly. Expanded clones are given a class, and other clones once, few, many or no size at all.

j_call v_call d_call clone_size cdr3_aa cdr3_nt
TRBJ2-2 TRBV24-1 TRBD2 once CATSASGLAANTGELFF TGTGCCACCAGTGCTTCGGGACTAGCGGCTAACACCGGGGAGCTGTTTTTT
TRBJ2-3 TRBV7-2 . . CASSPLGDTQYF TGTGCCAGCAGCCCACTCGGGGATACGCAGTATTTT
TRBJ2-1 TRBV7-3 TRBD1 . CASSLDRGNEQFF TGTGCCAGCAGCCTGGACAGGGGCAATGAGCAGTTCTTC
TRBJ1-4 TRBV4-3 . . CASSHAGATNEKLFF TGCGCCAGCAGCCACGCAGGGGCAACTAATGAAAAACTGTTTTTT
TRBJ2-1 TRBV9 TRBD1 . CASSSNSRGRVYNEQFF TGTGCCAGCAGCTCAAATAGTAGGGGGCGGGTCTACAATGAGCAGTTCTTC
TRBJ1-1 TRBV2 . . CASSEYGNMNTEAFF TGTGCCAGCAGTGAATACGGAAACATGAACACTGAAGCTTTCTTT
TRBJ2-4 TRBV3-1/TRBV3-2 TRBD1 . CASSVRDSKNIQYF TGTGCCAGCAGCGTCCGGGACAGCAAAAACATTCAGTACTTC
TRBJ1-2 TRBV29-1 . once CSSGGVSNYGYTF TGCAGCTCCGGCGGGGTGTCTAACTATGGCTACACCTTC
TRBJ1-2 TRBV9 . once CASSVEGTPVANYGYTF TGTGCCAGCAGCGTAGAAGGGACACCCGTGGCTAACTATGGCTACACCTTC
TRBJ1-1 TRBV4-2 . . CASSQYLGAEAFF TGTGCCAGCAGCCAATACCTTGGGGCTGAAGCTTTCTTT
TRBJ1-2 TRBV19 . . CASSRDSIDGYTF TGTGCCAGTAGTAGAGACAGTATCGATGGCTACACCTTC
TRBJ2-1 TRBV3-1/TRBV3-2 . . CASSLVNEQFF TGTGCCAGCAGCCTAGTCAATGAGCAGTTCTTC
TRBJ1-1 TRBV6-6 . . CASLFTGNTEAFF TGTGCCAGCTTGTTCACAGGGAACACTGAAGCTTTCTTT
TRBJ2-5 TRBV27 . . CASSASDEEETQYF TGTGCCAGCAGTGCCTCCGACGAGGAAGAGACCCAGTACTTC
TRBJ2-7 TRBV10-1 TRBD1 . CASSGRTGSSYEQYF TGCGCCAGCAGTGGGAGGACAGGGAGCTCCTACGAGCAGTACTTC
TRBJ1-2 TRBV2 . . CASSVETGRGGYTF TGTGCCAGCAGCGTAGAGACAGGTCGCGGTGGCTACACCTTC
TRBJ1-3 TRBV2 TRBD1 . CASTGQGLTYTIYF TGTGCCAGCACCGGACAGGGTCTAACTTACACCATATATTTT
TRBJ1-5 TRBV7-2 . once CASSSTGPNQPQHF TGTGCCAGCAGCTCTACAGGGCCGAATCAGCCCCAGCATTTT
TRBJ1-2 TRBV2 TRBD1 . CASSEGRGIYGYTF TGTGCCAGCAGTGAAGGCAGGGGGATTTATGGCTACACCTTC
TRBJ1-4 TRBV9 . . CASSVGPSPGTNEKLFF TGTGCCAGCAGCGTGGGCCCCTCTCCGGGGACTAATGAAAAACTGTTTTTT
TRBJ1-5 TRBV20-1 . . CSASRERGGYQPQHF TGCAGTGCTAGTCGGGAGAGGGGCGGGTATCAGCCCCAGCATTTT
TRBJ2-7 TRBV7-8 . . CASSSNSYEQYF TGTGCCAGCAGCTCTAACTCCTACGAGCAGTACTTC
TRBJ2-7 TRBV11-2 . . CASSLVGGPYEQYF TGTGCCAGCAGCTTAGTGGGCGGCCCCTACGAGCAGTACTTC
TRBJ1-6 TRBV27 . few CASSLVDRQNSPLHF TGTGCCAGCAGTTTAGTCGACAGACAAAATTCACCCCTCCACTTT
TRBJ2-7 TRBV2 . . CASCWDPSDEQYF TGTGCCAGCTGTTGGGACCCGAGCGACGAGCAGTACTTC
TRBJ2-7 TRBV23-1 . . CASSHLDRYEQYF TGCGCCAGCAGTCACCTCGACAGATACGAGCAGTACTTC
TRBJ2-1 TRBV21-1 . . CASSADSSSYNEQFF TGTGCCAGCAGCGCCGACTCGAGCTCCTACAATGAGCAGTTCTTC
TRBJ1-4 TRBV6-2/TRBV6-3 TRBD1 . CASSSQGSKEKLFF TGTGCCAGCAGTTCACAGGGGTCTAAGGAAAAACTGTTTTTT
TRBJ2-1 TRBV6-5 TRBD1 . CASSPRTGDNERFF TGTGCCAGCAGTCCCCGGACAGGAGACAATGAGCGGTTCTTC
TRBJ1-5 TRBV10-3 . . CAISESNNQPQHF TGTGCCATCAGTGAGTCTAATAATCAGCCCCAGCATTTT
TRBJ2-1 TRBV11-3 TRBD2 . CASSLSGSGSGEQFF TGTGCCAGCAGCTTATCGGGTAGCGGGAGCGGTGAGCAGTTCTTC
TRBJ2-1 TRBV5-4 TRBD2 . CASSRTSGKGNEQFF TGTGCCAGCAGCCGTACTAGCGGGAAGGGCAATGAGCAGTTCTTC
TRBJ1-2 TRBV7-9 . few CASSAYGRFYGYTF TGTGCCAGCAGCGCGTATGGACGGTTCTATGGCTACACCTTC
TRBJ2-5 TRBV27 TRBD1 . CASRDRGSQETQYF TGTGCCAGCAGGGACAGGGGGTCCCAAGAGACCCAGTACTTC
TRBJ1-1 TRBV19 . . CASTRTDLSTTEAFF TGTGCCAGTACCCGGACAGATTTGTCGACCACTGAAGCTTTCTTT
TRBJ2-7 TRBV11-2 TRBD1 few CASSARGQSYEQYF TGTGCCAGCAGCGCCAGGGGACAGTCCTACGAGCAGTACTTC
TRBJ2-7 TRBV30 . once CAWSAGGKGYEQYF TGTGCCTGGAGTGCAGGTGGCAAGGGCTACGAGCAGTACTTC
TRBJ1-1 TRBV6-6 TRBD1 . CASRQGAGTEAFF TGTGCCAGCAGACAGGGGGCTGGCACTGAAGCTTTCTTT
TRBJ1-2 TRBV6-5 TRBD1 . CASSLPDREGYTF TGTGCCAGCAGTCTACCGGACAGGGAAGGCTACACCTTC
TRBJ1-1 TRBV7-3 . . CASSPGHTNTEAFF TGTGCCAGCAGCCCAGGACATACTAACACTGAAGCTTTCTTT
TRBJ1-3 TRBV4-3 . . CASSQGLRAQNTIYF TGCGCCAGCAGCCAGGGACTCAGGGCCCAAAACACCATATATTTT
TRBJ2-7 TRBV6-5 . . CASSFKTNTPSYEQYF TGTGCCAGCAGTTTTAAGACAAATACCCCATCCTACGAGCAGTACTTC
TRBJ2-7 TRBV27 TRBD2 . CASSFYRGGAPGEQYF TGTGCCAGCAGTTTTTACCGCGGGGGGGCCCCGGGCGAGCAGTACTTC
TRBJ2-1 TRBV15 TRBD2 . CATSREPAGAYNEQFF TGTGCCACCAGCAGAGAGCCAGCGGGAGCTTACAATGAGCAGTTCTTC
TRBJ2-7 TRBV3-1/TRBV3-2 TRBD1 . CASSQNRGTYEQYF TGTGCCAGCAGCCAAAACAGGGGTACCTACGAGCAGTACTTC
TRBJ2-6 TRBV13 . . CASSRSGANVLTF TGTGCCAGCAGCCGCTCTGGGGCCAACGTCCTGACTTTC
TRBJ1-1 TRBV6-5 . . CASSRTVRNTEAFF TGTGCCAGCAGCAGGACAGTTAGGAACACTGAAGCTTTCTTT
TRBJ2-7 TRBV21-1 . once CASSRSNRDRVDEQYF TGTGCCAGCAGCAGATCGAACCGGGACAGGGTAGACGAGCAGTACTTC
TRBJ1-5 TRBV15 . . CATGGRRVEPQHF TGTGCCACAGGCGGGAGAAGAGTGGAGCCCCAGCATTTT
TRBJ2-2 TRBV4-1 TRBD2 . CASSHRLAGNTGELFF TGCGCCAGCAGCCACCGACTAGCGGGGAACACCGGGGAGCTGTTTTTT
TRBJ2-3 TRBV7-3 TRBD2 . CASSPLAGAYTDTQYF TGTGCCAGCAGCCCTCTCGCGGGAGCCTACACAGATACGCAGTATTTT
TRBJ1-2 TRBV12-3/TRBV12-4 . once CASSSLTGLGYTF TGTGCCAGCAGTTCCCTTACAGGGCTCGGCTACACCTTC